The present T cell receptor beta chain was sequenced within a study of OX40 agonist ivuxolimab in advanced cancers. Overall study: Recorded diagnoses for dose-escalation patients were hepatocellular carcinoma, melanoma, renal cell or head and neck cancer. Of mixed ages from 23 to 79 and averaging roughly 64 years, the group was approximately 80% male. Study-level points and caveats: CD8+ T cells showed, on average, more clonal expansion than CD4+ cells. Low normalized clonal expansion also occurred in some nonresponding patients.

Libraries were prepared by immunoSEQ multiplex PCR; TCRdb keeps only in-frame clonotypes and omits some of them. The sample records approximately 79,000 clones, over 80% being singletons. Germline V gives CDR1 SGHVS, CDR2 FQNEAQ. The CDR3 runs to 16 residues. Trimming cost V 3 bases and J 6 bases, with 17 bases left between them. Worth noting for this clone: Its antigen is still unknown.

The rearrangement links TRBV7-8 to TRBJ2-2; D possibly corresponds to TRBD2 (5 bases). This receptor was taken from an adult with an advanced solid tumor such as melanoma, head and neck, liver or kidney cancer. The sample was CD4+ or CD8+ T cells sorted from blood, taken in a trial of the OX40 agonist ivuxolimab. CDR3 region: CASSFYSLEGAGELFF. CDR3 bases: TGTGCCAGCAGCTTCTATTCCCTAGAGGGTGCCGGGGAGCTGTTTTTT.